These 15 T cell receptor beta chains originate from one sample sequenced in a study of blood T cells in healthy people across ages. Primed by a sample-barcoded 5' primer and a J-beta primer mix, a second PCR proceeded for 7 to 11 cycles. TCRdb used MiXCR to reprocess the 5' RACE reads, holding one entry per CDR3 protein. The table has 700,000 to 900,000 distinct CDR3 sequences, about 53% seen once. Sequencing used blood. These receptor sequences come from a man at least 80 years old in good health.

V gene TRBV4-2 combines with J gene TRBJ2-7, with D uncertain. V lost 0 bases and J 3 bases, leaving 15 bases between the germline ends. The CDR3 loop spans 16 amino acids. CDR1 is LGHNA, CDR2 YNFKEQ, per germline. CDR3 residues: CASSQDLQGEIYEQYF. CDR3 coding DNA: TGTGCCAGCAGCCAAGATCTTCAAGGAGAAATCTACGAGCAGTACTTC.

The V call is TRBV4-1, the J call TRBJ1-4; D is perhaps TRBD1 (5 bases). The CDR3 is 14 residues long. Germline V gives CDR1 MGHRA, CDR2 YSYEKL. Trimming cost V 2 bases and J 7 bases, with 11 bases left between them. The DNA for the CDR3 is TGCGCCAGCAGCCAATTGGGGGGGATTGAAAAACTGTTTTTT. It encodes CASSQLGGIEKLFF.

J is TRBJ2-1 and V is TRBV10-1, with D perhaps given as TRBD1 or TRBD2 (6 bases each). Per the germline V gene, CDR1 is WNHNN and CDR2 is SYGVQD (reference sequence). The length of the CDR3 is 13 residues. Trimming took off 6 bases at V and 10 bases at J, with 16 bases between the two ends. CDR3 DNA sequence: TGCGCCAGCAGCGCCTTCGGGGGCGGGGAGCAGTTCTTC. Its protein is CASSAFGGGEQFF.

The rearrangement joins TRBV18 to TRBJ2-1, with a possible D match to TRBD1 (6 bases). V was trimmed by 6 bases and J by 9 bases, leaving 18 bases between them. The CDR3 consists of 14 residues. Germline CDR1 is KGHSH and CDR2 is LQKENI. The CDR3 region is CASSGLQGKGEQFF. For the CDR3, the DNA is TGTGCCAGCTCCGGACTCCAGGGGAAGGGTGAGCAGTTCTTC.

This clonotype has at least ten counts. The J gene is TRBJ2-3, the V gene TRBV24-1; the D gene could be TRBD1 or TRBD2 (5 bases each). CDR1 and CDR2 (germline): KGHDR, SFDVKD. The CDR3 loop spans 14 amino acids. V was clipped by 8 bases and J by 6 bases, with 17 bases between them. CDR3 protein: CATTPGPNMDTQYF. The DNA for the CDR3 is TGTGCCACCACCCCGGGACCGAATATGGATACGCAGTATTTT.

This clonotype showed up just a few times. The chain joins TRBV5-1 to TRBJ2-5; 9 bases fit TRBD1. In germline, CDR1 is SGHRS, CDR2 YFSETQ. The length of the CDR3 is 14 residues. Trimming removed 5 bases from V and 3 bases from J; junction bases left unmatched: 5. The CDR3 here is CASSHRTGEETQYF. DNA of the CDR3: TGCGCCAGCAGTCACCGGACAGGGGAAGAGACCCAGTACTTC.

The CDR3 nucleotides read TGTGCCAGCAGGCGGGAGGGCCCCTACAATGAGCAGTTCTTC. As protein: CASRREGPYNEQFF. The V call is TRBV6-6, the J call TRBJ2-1; TRBD2 matches 9 bases. CDR3 length equals 14 residues. The V gene end was trimmed by 6 bases and the J gene end by 2 bases; junction bases not matched to a gene: 2. CDR1 MNHNY and CDR2 SVGAGI come from the germline V gene (reference sequence).

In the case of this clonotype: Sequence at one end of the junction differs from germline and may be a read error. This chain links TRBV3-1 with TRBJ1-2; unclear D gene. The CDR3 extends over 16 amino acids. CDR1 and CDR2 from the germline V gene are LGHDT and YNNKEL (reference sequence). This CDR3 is CASSQAITDANYGYTF. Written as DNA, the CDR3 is TGTGCCAGCAGTCAAGCGATAACGGACGCTAACTATGGCTACACCTTC.

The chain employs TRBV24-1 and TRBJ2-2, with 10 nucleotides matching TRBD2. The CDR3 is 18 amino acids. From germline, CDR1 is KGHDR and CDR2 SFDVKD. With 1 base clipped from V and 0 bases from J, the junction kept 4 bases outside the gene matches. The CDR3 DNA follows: TGTGCCACCAGTGATTTAGGAGCGGGGGGGGCGAACACCGGGGAGCTGTTTTTT. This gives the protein CATSDLGAGGANTGELFF.

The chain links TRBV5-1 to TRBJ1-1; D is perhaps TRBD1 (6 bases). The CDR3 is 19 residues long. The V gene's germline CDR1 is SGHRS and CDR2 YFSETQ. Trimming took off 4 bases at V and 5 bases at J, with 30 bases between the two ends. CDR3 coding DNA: TGCGCCAGCAGCCGGGCGGTCGTCGGACAGACCCCCGGCATAACTGAAGCTTTCTTT. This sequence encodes CASSRAVVGQTPGITEAFF.

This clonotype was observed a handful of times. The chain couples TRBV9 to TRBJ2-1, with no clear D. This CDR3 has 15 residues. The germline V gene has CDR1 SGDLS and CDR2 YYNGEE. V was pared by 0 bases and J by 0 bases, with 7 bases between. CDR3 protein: CASSVEASSYNEQFF. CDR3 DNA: TGTGCCAGCAGCGTAGAGGCGAGCTCCTACAATGAGCAGTTCTTC.

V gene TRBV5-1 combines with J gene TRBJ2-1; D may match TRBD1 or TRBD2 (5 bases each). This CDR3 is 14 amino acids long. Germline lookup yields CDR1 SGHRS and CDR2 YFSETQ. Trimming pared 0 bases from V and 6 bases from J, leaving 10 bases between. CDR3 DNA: TGCGCCAGCAGCTTGGATCCGGGACGCAATGAGCAGTTCTTC. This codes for CASSLDPGRNEQFF.

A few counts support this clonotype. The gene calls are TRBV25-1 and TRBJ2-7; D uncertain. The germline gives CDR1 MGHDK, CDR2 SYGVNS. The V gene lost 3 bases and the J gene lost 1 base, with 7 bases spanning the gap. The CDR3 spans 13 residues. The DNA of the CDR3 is TGTGCCAGCAGTGATGGGTCGTCCTACGAGCAGTACTTC. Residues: CASSDGSSYEQYF.

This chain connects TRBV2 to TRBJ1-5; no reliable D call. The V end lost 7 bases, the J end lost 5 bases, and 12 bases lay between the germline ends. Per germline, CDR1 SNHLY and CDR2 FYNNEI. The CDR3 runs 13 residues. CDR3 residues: CASMMGEDQPQHF. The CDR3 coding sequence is TGTGCCAGCATGATGGGAGAGGATCAGCCCCAGCATTTT.

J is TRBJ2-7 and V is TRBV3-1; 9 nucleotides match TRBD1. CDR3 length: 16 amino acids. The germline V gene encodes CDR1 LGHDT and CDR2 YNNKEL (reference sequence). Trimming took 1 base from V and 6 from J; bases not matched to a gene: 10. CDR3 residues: CASSQGTGTGYTEQYF. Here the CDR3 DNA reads TGTGCCAGCAGCCAAGGAACCGGGACAGGGTACACCGAGCAGTACTTC.